Listed below are T cell receptor beta chains from one sample, sequenced in a study of patients and donors after allogeneic stem cell transplantation. TCRdb called the RT-PCR reads again in MiXCR, with one record for every CDR3 protein. The sample consists of about 960,000 distinct CDR3 sequences, roughly 18% of them appearing once. The sample comprised blood, either unsorted or a sorted T cell fraction (not recorded which). Receptor source: a human donor who was either an allogeneic HSCT recipient or a stem cell or donor lymphocyte infusion donor (not recorded which). It is not recorded whose cells these are; they may come from a transplant donor. Both conserved end residues are part of each CDR3. D genes are given only for firm matches. The size field is filled for only some rows; it gives once, few, many or a size class.

13	TRBV12-3/TRBV12-4	.	.	TRBJ2-3	TGTGCCAGCAGTTTTGGAGGTGTAGATACGCAGTATTTT	CASSFGGVDTQYF
18	TRBV21-1	.	.	TRBJ1-1	TGTGCCAGCAGCAAAGTCCTAGAGGGCGGGAACATGAACACTGAAGCTTTCTTT	CASSKVLEGGNMNTEAFF
16	TRBV12-3/TRBV12-4	few	.	TRBJ2-7	TGTGCCAGCAGTTTAGGGGGACCGGGACGCGGGCCCGAGCAGTACTTC	CASSLGGPGRGPEQYF
12	TRBV10-3	few	.	TRBJ2-5	TGTGCCATCAGTGAGGTTCGGAAGACCCAGTACTTC	CAISEVRKTQYF
14	TRBV5-1	.	.	TRBJ2-7	TGCGCCAGCAGTTCCAGCAGTCGTGGCTACGAGCAGTACTTC	CASSSSSRGYEQYF
14	TRBV30	once	TRBD2	TRBJ2-1	TGTGCCCATCGGGGGGGGAGCTCCTACAATGAGCAGTTCTTC	CAHRGGSSYNEQFF
13	TRBV6-1	few	TRBD2	TRBJ2-5	TGTGCCAGCAAGCGGGGTACCCAAGAGACCCAGTACTTC	CASKRGTQETQYF
13	TRBV7-9	.	TRBD1	TRBJ1-1	TGTGCCAGCAGCGAGCAGGGGGTCACTGAAGCTTTCTTT	CASSEQGVTEAFF
14	TRBV29-1	few	.	TRBJ2-3	TGCAGCGCCGACGGGGCCTCGGGTTCAGATACGCAGTATTTT	CSADGASGSDTQYF
13	TRBV6-5	few	.	TRBJ2-7	TGTGCCAGCAGTTACTTTGCCAGCTACGAGCAGTACTTC	CASSYFASYEQYF
17	TRBV5-6	.	TRBD2	TRBJ2-2	TGTGCCAGCAGCTTAAAACGGCTAGCGGGAGGCACCGGGGAGCTGTTTTTT	CASSLKRLAGGTGELFF
16	TRBV5-1	.	.	TRBJ2-5	TGCGCCAGCAGCTCAAGAGTCGGCGCGGGCCAAGAGACCCAGTACTTC	CASSSRVGAGQETQYF
15	TRBV27	.	TRBD1	TRBJ2-1	TGTGCCAGCACCCCGACAGGGCTATCCTACAATGAGCAGTTCTTC	CASTPTGLSYNEQFF
15	TRBV20-1	few	.	TRBJ2-2	TGCAGTGCTAGAGGGGAGGCAGGGACGGCCGGGGAGCTGTTTTTT	CSARGEAGTAGELFF
13	TRBV5-6	.	.	TRBJ1-1	TGTGCCAGCAGCTTACCGGGACGGAAAGAAGCTTTCTTT	CASSLPGRKEAFF
16	TRBV5-1	.	TRBD2	TRBJ2-1	TGCGCCAGCAGCTTGGAACTAGCGGGGTGGGTAGGTGAGCAGTTCTTC	CASSLELAGWVGEQFF